Below are 28 T cell receptor beta chains sequenced from a single sample in a study of cytotoxic CD8 clonotypes in ibrutinib-treated CLL. Clones were read by immunoSEQ multiplex PCR, and TCRdb kept only the in-frame ones, dropping some. The repertoire includes about 270,000 clones, more than 70% of them detected once, and around 6% sits in the top ten. This material consisted of PBMCs, taken at disease progression, from a patient treated with ibrutinib. The origin of the receptors is a human donor with chronic lymphocytic leukemia.

This rearrangement joins TRBV5-5 to TRBJ2-7, with 8 bases matching TRBD2. The junction had 16 bases not matched to a gene; V was cut back by 5 bases and J by 6 bases. Germline V gene lookup returns CDR1 SGHKS and CDR2 YYEKEE (reference sequence). This CDR3 spans 16 amino acids. This CDR3 is CASRLQGHGTSGEQYF. CDR3 in DNA: TGTGCCAGCAGACTACAGGGTCATGGCACTAGCGGCGAGCAGTACTTC.

The chain recombines TRBV7-9 with TRBJ1-2; D ambiguous. Trimming took 1 base from V and 10 from J, leaving 13 bases between them. Germline loops: CDR1 SEHNR, CDR2 FQNEAQ (reference sequence). This CDR3 region has 13 residues. The CDR3 region has the DNA TGTGCCAGCAGCTTAGGTTTGGCTCTTTACTACACCTTC. Amino acids: CASSLGLALYYTF.

This clone appeared a few times. V usage is TRBV7-2 and J usage is TRBJ2-1; unclear D gene. Trimming stripped 5 bases from V and 4 bases from J, with 6 bases between. The CDR3 runs to 12 residues. Looked up from germline, CDR1 is SGHTA and CDR2 is FQGNSA. CDR3 sequence (DNA): TGTGCCAGCAGCCCTCGGTACAATGAGCAGTTCTTC. This codes for CASSPRYNEQFF.

The chain joins TRBV27 to TRBJ2-7; TRBD1 agrees at 9 bases. Germline trimming cut 4 bases from V and 3 bases from J; bases unmatched to any gene: 4. Germline V gene data show CDR1 as MNHEY and CDR2 as SMNVEV (reference sequence). The CDR3 length is 14 residues. The CDR3 spells CASSSWDRDYEQYF. The CDR3 DNA follows: TGTGCCAGCAGTTCTTGGGACAGGGACTACGAGCAGTACTTC.

The chain is built from TRBV27 and TRBJ2-5, with D perhaps matching TRBD2 (6 bases). CDR1 is MNHEY, CDR2 SMNVEV, per germline (reference sequence). This CDR3 is 16 amino acids long. V shed 3 bases and J shed 5 bases, with 19 bases lying between them. The CDR3 region is CASSFGLGGRPETQYF. The CDR3 region has the DNA TGTGCCAGCAGTTTTGGGTTAGGAGGGCGTCCGGAGACCCAGTACTTC.

The chain employs TRBV5-8 and TRBJ2-7; 7 nucleotides match TRBD2. CDR3 size: 13 residues. Unmatched junction bases numbered 3, after V lost 0 bases and J lost 6 bases. From germline, CDR1 is SGHTS and CDR2 YDEGEE. CDR3 in amino acids: CASSLAGGREQYF. The CDR3 nucleotides are TGTGCCAGCAGCTTGGCGGGGGGACGCGAGCAGTACTTC.

This sequence joins TRBV5-1 and TRBJ2-7; D gene unclear. Trimming removed 2 bases from V and 3 bases from J, with 12 bases in between. Per the germline V gene, CDR1 is SGHRS and CDR2 is YFSETQ. The CDR3 sequence is 14 residues long. The CDR3 region has the DNA TGCGCCAGCAGCTTAGCGAAAACCAGCTACGAGCAGTACTTC. Its protein product is CASSLAKTSYEQYF.

The V and J genes are TRBV6-4 and TRBJ2-1; 8 bases match TRBD2. Unmatched junction bases numbered 7, after V lost 3 bases and J lost 0 bases. The CDR3 is 17 amino acids. CDR1 MRHNA and CDR2 SNTAGT come from the germline V gene. The CDR3 sequence: CASSEKSGTSSYNEQFF. The CDR3 DNA sequence: TGTGCCAGCAGTGAAAAATCCGGGACTAGCTCCTACAATGAGCAGTTCTTC.

The chain employs TRBV5-4 and TRBJ2-1, with 15 bases identical to TRBD2. Trimming took 4 bases from V and 4 from J; bases not matched to a gene: 3. Per the germline V gene, CDR1 is SGHNT and CDR2 is YYREEE (reference sequence). This CDR3 is 16 amino acids long. DNA for the CDR3: TGTGCCAGCAGCGGCGGGACTAGCGGGAGGTACAATGAGCAGTTCTTC. Its protein is CASSGGTSGRYNEQFF.

This clone came up a few times. The CDR3 DNA is TGCGCCAGCAGCTTCACAATTAACTATGGCTACACCTTC. This codes for CASSFTINYGYTF. The chain uses TRBV5-1 and TRBJ1-2; no definite D call. V shed 2 bases and J shed 1 base, with 6 bases lying between them. The CDR3 has 13 residues. Germline V CDR1 and CDR2: SGHRS, YFSETQ.

V is TRBV19 and J is TRBJ2-7; D gene unclear. Per the germline V gene, CDR1 is LNHDA and CDR2 is SQIVND (reference sequence). V was shortened by 8 bases and J by 7 bases, with 15 bases between the two germline ends. The CDR3 sequence is 12 residues long. The CDR3 nucleotides read TGTGCCAGTTCTACGAGAGCTCGTGAGCAGTACTTC. Its translation: CASSTRAREQYF. The whole variable domain, remainder taken from reference TRBV19 and TRBJ2-7, is DGGITQSPKYLFRKEGQNVTLSCEQNLNHDAMYWYRQDPGQGLRLIYYSQIVNDFQKGDIAEGYSVSREKKESFPLTVTSAQKNPTAFYLCASSTRAREQYFGPGTRLTVT.

This chain joins TRBV15 and TRBJ2-2; D could derive from TRBD1 or TRBD2 (5 bases each). Trimming stripped 0 bases from V and 6 bases from J, with 14 bases between. Germline CDR1 reads LNHNV; CDR2 reads YYDKDF (reference sequence). CDR3 length equals 16 residues. CDR3 loop: CATSRDLLGVAGELFF. CDR3 bases: TGTGCCACCAGCAGAGATCTCTTGGGGGTGGCCGGGGAGCTGTTTTTT.

This clone was observed a handful of times. The chain couples TRBV18 to TRBJ2-2, with D maybe TRBD2 (5 bases). Germline V gene data show CDR1 as KGHSH and CDR2 as LQKENI. Trimming pared 4 bases from V and 4 bases from J, leaving 19 bases between. The CDR3 extends over 17 amino acids. This chain's CDR3 is CASSQRAPNLSTGELFF. The CDR3 region has the DNA TGTGCCAGCTCACAGAGGGCCCCCAACCTCTCCACCGGGGAGCTGTTTTTT.

The rearrangement uses TRBV7-7 and TRBJ2-1; no reliable D call. V lost 5 bases to trimming and J lost 10 bases, with 9 bases between them. CDR3 size: 11 residues. Germline CDR1 is SSHAT and CDR2 is FNYEAQ (reference sequence). The DNA for the CDR3 is TGTGCCAGCAGCCGGTTGGAAGAGCAGTTCTTC. Protein sequence: CASSRLEEQFF.

The chain combines TRBV19 with TRBJ2-5; tentatively, D is TRBD1 (5 bases). V was shortened by 3 bases and J by 7 bases, with 21 bases between the two germline ends. Germline values: CDR1 LNHDA, CDR2 SQIVND (reference sequence). The CDR3 has 16 amino acids. In DNA, the CDR3 is TGTGCCAGTAGTATTGGCTGGGGCCCCCGGGCAGGGACCCAGTACTTC. This sequence encodes CASSIGWGPRAGTQYF.

This clone was seen only a few times. The chain couples TRBV29-1 to TRBJ2-5; maybe TRBD2 (6 bases). The germline gives CDR1 SQVTM, CDR2 ANQGSEA. V was shortened by 4 bases and J by 6 bases, with 15 bases between the two germline ends. CDR3 size: 13 residues. The DNA of the CDR3 is TGCAGCGTTGTAGGTCGACTAGTGAAGACCCAGTACTTC. Translation: CSVVGRLVKTQYF.

The table lists this clone with a count of one. The CDR3 loop is CANIYEQYF. CDR3 in DNA: TGTGCCAATATCTACGAGCAGTACTTC. The gene calls are TRBV6-9 and TRBJ2-7; D is undetermined. Germline CDR1 and CDR2: MNHGY and SVAAGI. Trimming left V 10 bases short and J 3 bases short, with 4 bases between. CDR3 length: 9 amino acids.

V usage is TRBV6-1 and J usage is TRBJ2-7; 8 nucleotides match TRBD1. Germline CDR1 is MNHNS and CDR2 is SASEGT. Trimming cost V 7 bases and J 5 bases; bases outside gene matches: 13. CDR3 length: 15 residues. In DNA form, the CDR3 reads TGTGCCAGCACCACCCCGGGAGCAGGGGGCAACGAGCAGTACTTC. Encoded protein: CASTTPGAGGNEQYF.

V and J are TRBV15 and TRBJ2-7; tentative D call: TRBD2 (6 bases). The CDR3 length is 13 residues. Trimming stripped 4 bases from V and 2 bases from J, with 9 bases between. Germline V gene sequence: CDR1 LNHNV, CDR2 YYDKDF (reference sequence). The CDR3 protein is CATSKGRTYEQYF. For the CDR3, the DNA is TGTGCCACCAGCAAAGGGAGGACCTACGAGCAGTACTTC.

V gene TRBV11-3 combines with J gene TRBJ2-3, with 7 positions matching TRBD1. CDR1 is SGHNT and CDR2 is YENEEA in the germline V gene. This CDR3 has 15 amino acids. Germline trimming cut 1 base from V and 3 bases from J; bases unmatched to any gene: 4. CDR3 sequence reads: CASSLAVRGTDTQYF. CDR3 coding DNA: TGTGCCAGCAGCTTAGCGGTCAGGGGGACAGATACGCAGTATTTT.

The chain combines TRBV6-1 with TRBJ2-1, with D possibly being TRBD2 (7 bases). This CDR3 has 16 residues. Germline V gene data show CDR1 as MNHNS and CDR2 as SASEGT. Trimming removed 4 bases from V and 7 bases from J, with 20 bases in between. CDR3 protein: CASSVTLGGARNEQFF. The CDR3 coding sequence is TGTGCCAGCAGTGTCACCCTTGGGGGGGCTAGGAATGAGCAGTTCTTC.

The gene calls are TRBV2 and TRBJ2-2; no clear D. V lost 1 base to trimming and J lost 6 bases, with 6 bases between them. Germline V CDR1 and CDR2: SNHLY, FYNNEI. This CDR3 contains 13 residues. CDR3 nucleotide sequence: TGTGCCAGCAGTGAAGATGGCGCCGGGGAGCTGTTTTTT. Amino acid sequence: CASSEDGAGELFF.

The chain is built from TRBV5-4 and TRBJ2-1; 7 bases match TRBD1. CDR1 is SGHNT and CDR2 is YYREEE in the germline V gene (reference sequence). This CDR3 has 17 amino acids. The trim removed 0 bases at V and 0 bases at J, leaving 6 bases unmatched. This chain's CDR3 is CASSLGGGKSSYNEQFF. The CDR3 nucleotides read TGTGCCAGCAGCTTGGGAGGGGGCAAGAGCTCCTACAATGAGCAGTTCTTC.

This clone was counted a few times. The chain employs TRBV9 and TRBJ1-4; D is uncertain. In germline, CDR1 is SGDLS, CDR2 YYNGEE. CDR3 length: 12 amino acids. The germline V and J ends were trimmed by 6 bases and 8 bases, with 11 bases remaining between them. The CDR3 loop reads CASTRPGEKLFF. CDR3 bases: TGTGCCAGCACCAGACCCGGCGAAAAACTGTTTTTT.

The rearrangement uses TRBV23-1 and TRBJ1-6; 8 bases are shared with TRBD1. TRBV23-1 qualifies as an ORF whose function is uncertain. J gave up 5 bases and V 0 bases, and 6 bases lay outside the gene matches. The CDR3 has 17 residues. This CDR3 reads CASSQSGRGLNNSPLHF. CDR3 bases: TGCGCCAGCAGTCAATCCGGCAGGGGGCTTAATAATTCACCCCTCCACTTT.

The chain combines TRBV18 with TRBJ2-7; D unclear. The germline CDR1 and CDR2 sequences are KGHSH and LQKENI. CDR3 size: 15 residues. V lost 5 bases, J lost 2 bases, and 16 bases lay in between. CDR3 sequence: CASSAETADPYEQYF. CDR3 DNA: TGTGCCAGCTCAGCGGAAACGGCAGACCCCTACGAGCAGTACTTC.

The V gene is TRBV12-5, the J gene TRBJ2-7; 7 positions agree with TRBD1. Germline V lookup: CDR1 LGHNT, CDR2 FRNRAP. The CDR3 has 16 amino acids. V lost 1 base, J lost 0 bases, and 6 bases stayed unmatched. CDR3: CASGLAFGDSSYEQYF. CDR3 coding DNA: TGTGCTAGTGGTTTGGCATTCGGGGACAGCTCCTACGAGCAGTACTTC.

The rearrangement links TRBV6-1 to TRBJ1-5; D ambiguous. The V end was cut by 8 bases, the J end by 6 bases, with 14 bases between. The CDR3 covers 13 residues. Germline CDR1 is MNHNS and CDR2 is SASEGT. CDR3 coding DNA: TGTGCCAGCTTTGTGGGGAGAGGTCAGCCCCAGCATTTT. This sequence encodes CASFVGRGQPQHF.